This T cell receptor (beta chain) was profiled in a study of T-cell reconstitution after alpha-beta-depleted transplantation in children. Findings and limits, study-wide: Surviving recipient T cells and intrathymic progenitors accounted for some patients' high TCRbeta diversity at day 60. T-cell counts and diversity were attributed mostly to newly produced T cells one year after transplant.

V lost 5 bases, J lost 2 bases, and 6 bases stayed unmatched. CDR1 and CDR2 (germline): KGHSH, LQKENI. The CDR3 sequence is 15 residues long. With regard to this clonotype: What it binds is not known.

For TCRbeta, the library was prepared with unique molecular identifiers. TCRdb called the PCR reads again in MiXCR, with one record for every CDR3 protein. This sample has about 250,000 distinct CDR3 sequences, with more than 20% found just once. The chain combines TRBV18 with TRBJ2-1; TRBD2 matches 7 bases. The receptor was derived from a female patient between 2 and 15 years old who had a stem cell transplant for congenital amegakaryocytic thrombocytopenia, so the T cells may come from the graft donor. This sample comprised PBMCs, mostly from graft donor cells, obtained 360 days after TCRalphabeta/CD19-depleted stem cell transplant. CDR3 in DNA: TGTGCCAGCTCATCCCTAGCGGTGGCCTACAATGAGCAGTTCTTC. Protein sequence: CASSSLAVAYNEQFF.